A selection of T cell receptor beta chains follows, all from one sample in a study of shared clonotypes between healthy human individuals. Clones were read by immunoSEQ multiplex PCR, and TCRdb kept only the in-frame ones, dropping some. The table lists approximately 810,000 clones, around 92% of them singletons. The sample was naive CD8+ T cells sorted from blood. The source is a man under 40 in good health. Each CDR3 is given with its conserved first and last residue. Each record gives: V gene, D gene, clone size, J gene, CDR3 length, CDR3 DNA, CDR3 protein. A D gene is named only where the DNA matches it firmly. Where a row states a size, it is once, few, many or the class of an expanded clone; other rows omit it.

>TRBV6-1|NA|NA|TRBJ2-1|13
TGTGCCGGAAACTCGGAGGGCTCTGATGAGCAGTTCTTC
CAGNSEGSDEQFF
>TRBV28|NA|NA|TRBJ1-1|13
TGTGCCAGCACCTGGGCAGAATACACTGAAGCTTTCTTT
CASTWAEYTEAFF
>TRBV27|TRBD2|NA|TRBJ2-2|18
TGTGCCAGCAGTGTCCCGGGACTAGCGGGACCTAACACCGGGGAGCTGTTTTTT
CASSVPGLAGPNTGELFF
>TRBV2|TRBD1|NA|TRBJ2-7|14
TGTGCCAGCAGCGGGACAGTCCCAGGATACGAGCAGTACTTC
CASSGTVPGYEQYF
>TRBV13|NA|NA|TRBJ2-5|13
TGTGCCAGCGCTAACGGGTTGCAAGAGACCCAGTACTTC
CASANGLQETQYF
>TRBV28|NA|NA|TRBJ2-5|17
TGTGCCAGCAGTTTATCCTACCTGGACAACCCCAGAGAGACCCAGTACTTC
CASSLSYLDNPRETQYF
>TRBV27|TRBD2|NA|TRBJ2-5|15
TGTGCCAGCAGTCCGGGGACTAGCGGGAGGGGGACCCAGTACTTC
CASSPGTSGRGTQYF
>TRBV29-1|NA|NA|TRBJ2-2|16
TGCAGCGTTGTCGAAAGTAGGACTTCCTCTACCGGGGAGCTGTTTTTT
CSVVESRTSSTGELFF
>TRBV19|TRBD1|NA|TRBJ2-3|13
TGTGCCACTCCGAGCGACAGGGCAGATACGCAGTATTTT
CATPSDRADTQYF
>TRBV9|TRBD2|NA|TRBJ2-1|16
TGTGCCAGCAGCGCACGACTAGCGGAATCCTACAATGAGCAGTTCTTC
CASSARLAESYNEQFF
>TRBV27|NA|NA|TRBJ2-1|17
TGTGCCAGCAGAAAGAAACTAGCAGATTTCTTTGGGAATGAGCAGTTCTTC
CASRKKLADFFGNEQFF
>TRBV19|TRBD1|few|TRBJ1-5|15
TGTGCCAGTACCCCGACAGGGGTTAGCAATCAGCCCCAGCATTTT
CASTPTGVSNQPQHF
>TRBV27|NA|NA|TRBJ1-5|13
TGTGCCAGCAGTTTACTTGGGAGTCAGCCCCAGCATTTT
CASSLLGSQPQHF
>TRBV27|TRBD2|NA|TRBJ2-5|14
TGTGCCAGTGGGACTAGCGGATTCCAAGAGACCCAGTACTTC
CASGTSGFQETQYF
>TRBV15|NA|NA|TRBJ2-1|15
TGTGCCACCAGCAGAGGGCAGGGGGGATACAATGAGCAGTTCTTC
CATSRGQGGYNEQFF
>TRBV7-9|TRBD2|NA|TRBJ2-5|14
TGTGCCAGCAGCTTAGCGGGAGGGAGAGAGACCCAGTACTTC
CASSLAGGRETQYF
>TRBV5-1|TRBD1|NA|TRBJ2-1|17
TGCGCCAGCAGCTTGACATCTGACAGGGCCTCCTACAATGAGCAGTTCTTC
CASSLTSDRASYNEQFF
>TRBV7-9|TRBD1|few|TRBJ1-2|15
TGTGCCAGCAGCTCTGGACAGGCACGGTGGTATGGCTACACCTTC
CASSSGQARWYGYTF
>TRBV7-2|NA|NA|TRBJ2-1|14
TGTGCCAGCGAGGATTCCAGCTCCTACAATGAGCAGTTCTTC
CASEDSSSYNEQFF
>TRBV5-4|TRBD2|once|TRBJ2-7|14
TGTGCCAGCAGCTTGTCAGCGGGAGATCACGAGCAGTACTTC
CASSLSAGDHEQYF
>TRBV11-3|NA|NA|TRBJ2-1|15
TGTGCCAGCAGCTCCCCCCTTGGGGGCTACAATGAGCAGTTCTTC
CASSSPLGGYNEQFF
>TRBV7-2|NA|NA|TRBJ2-1|15
TGTGCCAGCAGCTCCGACATTAGCTCCTACAATGAGCAGTTCTTC
CASSSDISSYNEQFF
>TRBV6-1|NA|NA|TRBJ2-1|17
TGTGCCAGCAGTGAAGCGCTTTATGGTACTAGGAACAATGAGCAGTTCTTC
CASSEALYGTRNNEQFF
>TRBV4-3|NA|NA|TRBJ1-1|15
TGCGCCAGCAGCCAAGATCTATGGCAGGCCACTGAAGCTTTCTTT
CASSQDLWQATEAFF
>TRBV27|NA|NA|TRBJ2-7|14
TGTGCCAGCAGCACGAGGGGCAGGTCCTACGAGCAGTACTTC
CASSTRGRSYEQYF
>TRBV27|NA|NA|TRBJ2-3|15
TGTGCCAGTGGCCCCCGGACTCAAAAGCCAGATACGCAGTATTTT
CASGPRTQKPDTQYF
>TRBV28|NA|NA|TRBJ2-1|15
TGTGCCAGCAGACTTCAGGAGGGCCTTTACAATGAGCAGTTCTTC
CASRLQEGLYNEQFF
>TRBV7-6|NA|NA|TRBJ2-3|14
TGTGCCAGCAGCTGGAACCGGGCCCCAGATACGCAGTATTTT
CASSWNRAPDTQYF
>TRBV29-1|NA|NA|TRBJ2-5|11
TGCAGCGGCAGGGTTCGCGAGACCCAGTACTTC
CSGRVRETQYF
>TRBV29-1|TRBD2|NA|TRBJ2-7|13
TGCAGCGTTAATCTAGCGGGAGTCTACGAGCAGTACTTC
CSVNLAGVYEQYF
>TRBV4-1|NA|NA|TRBJ2-2|17
TGCGCCAGCAGCCAAGAGTTCGAGAGCTCAAACACCGGGGAGCTGTTTTTT
CASSQEFESSNTGELFF
>TRBV7-9|NA|once|TRBJ2-3|14
TGTGCCAGCAGTTCGCGGGACGGCCAAGATACGCAGTATTTT
CASSSRDGQDTQYF
>TRBV27|NA|NA|TRBJ2-5|16
TGTGCCAGCAGTTTAGTCAGCGGAGCAAACCAAGAGACCCAGTACTTC
CASSLVSGANQETQYF
>TRBV9|NA|NA|TRBJ2-7|14
TGTGCCAGCAGCACTAGGGGCGCCTCCTACGAGCAGTACTTC
CASSTRGASYEQYF
>TRBV27|NA|NA|TRBJ2-1|16
TGTGCCAGCAGTTCTCTTTCATGGGAGGACTACAATGAGCAGTTCTTC
CASSSLSWEDYNEQFF
>TRBV9|NA|NA|TRBJ2-3|13
TGTGCCAGCAGCGTAGTAGGCACAGATACGCAGTATTTT
CASSVVGTDTQYF